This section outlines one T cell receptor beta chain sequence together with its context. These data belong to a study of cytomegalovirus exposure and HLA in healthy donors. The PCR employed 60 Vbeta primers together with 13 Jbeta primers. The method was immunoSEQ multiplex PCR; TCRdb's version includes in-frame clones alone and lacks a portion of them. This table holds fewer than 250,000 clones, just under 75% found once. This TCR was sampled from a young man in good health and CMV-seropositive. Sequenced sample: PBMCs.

CDR3 sequence: CASSVAASGSRDEQFF. The CDR3 bases are TGTGCCAGCAGCGTAGCCGCTAGCGGGAGTAGGGATGAGCAGTTCTTC. V and J are TRBV9 and TRBJ2-1; TRBD2 matches at 10 bases. Germline V gives CDR1 SGDLS, CDR2 YYNGEE. The V segment lost 0 bases and the J segment 8 bases; nucleotides outside the gene matches: 8. CDR3 length equals 16 residues. Looking up the rest from reference TRBV9 and TRBJ2-1 gives the full variable domain: DSGVTQTPKHLITATGQRVTLRCSPRSGDLSVYWYQQSLDQGLQFLIQYYNGEERAKGNILERFSAQQFPDLHSELNLSSLELGDSALYFCASSVAASGSRDEQFFGPGTRLTVL.